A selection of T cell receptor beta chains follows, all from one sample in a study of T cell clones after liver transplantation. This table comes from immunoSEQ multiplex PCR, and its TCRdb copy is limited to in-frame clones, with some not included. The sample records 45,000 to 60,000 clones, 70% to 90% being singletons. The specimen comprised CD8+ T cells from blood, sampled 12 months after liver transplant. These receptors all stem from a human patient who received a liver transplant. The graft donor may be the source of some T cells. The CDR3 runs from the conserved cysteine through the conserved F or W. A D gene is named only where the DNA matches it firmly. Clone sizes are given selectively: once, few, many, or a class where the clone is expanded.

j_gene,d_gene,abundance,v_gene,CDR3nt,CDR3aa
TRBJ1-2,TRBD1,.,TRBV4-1,TGCGCCAGCAGCGAGCGATCCGGGACAGATGGCTACACCTTC,CASSERSGTDGYTF
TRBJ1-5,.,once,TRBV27,TGTGCCAGCAGCCCCTCTGGGGGGGGGAGCAATCAGCCCCAGCATTTT,CASSPSGGGSNQPQHF
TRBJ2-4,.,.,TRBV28,TGTGCCAGCAGGTGGGTCGGCATTCAGTACTTC,CASRWVGIQYF
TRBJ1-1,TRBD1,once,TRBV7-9,TGTGCCAGCAGCCATAACAGGGGGCCGCGGGACACTGAAGCTTTCTTT,CASSHNRGPRDTEAFF
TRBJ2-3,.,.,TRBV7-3,TGTGCCAGCAGTCCAGACCCTCACACAGATACGCAGTATTTT,CASSPDPHTDTQYF
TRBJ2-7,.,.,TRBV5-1,TGCGCCAGCACCCCTCGGGACTTCTCCTACGAGCAGTACTTC,CASTPRDFSYEQYF
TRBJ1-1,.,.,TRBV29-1,TGCAGCGTTGAAGATTCTGGGGACCAAGCTTTCTTT,CSVEDSGDQAFF
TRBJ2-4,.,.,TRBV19,TGTGCCAGTAGTATGGAGGGGACGACTAACATTCAGTACTTC,CASSMEGTTNIQYF
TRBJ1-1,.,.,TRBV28,TGTGCCAGCAGTTTCTCCGGGGGGGGCTCTGAAGCTTTCTTT,CASSFSGGGSEAFF
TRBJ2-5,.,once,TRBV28,TGTGCCAGCAGTTTATCCGTCCAAGAGACCCAGTACTTC,CASSLSVQETQYF
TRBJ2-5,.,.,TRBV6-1,TGTGCCAGCACTTCTGGACAGCCGGGGGAGACCCAGTACTTC,CASTSGQPGETQYF
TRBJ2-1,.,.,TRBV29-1,TGCAGCCTTACGACAGCGCACAATGAGCAGTTCTTC,CSLTTAHNEQFF
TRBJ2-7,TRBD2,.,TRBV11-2,TGTGCCAGCAGCCCGGAGGGCCCAGCGGGAGACTACGAGCAGTACTTC,CASSPEGPAGDYEQYF
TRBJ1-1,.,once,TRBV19,TGTGCCAGTACCTGGGCGGCGATGAACACTGAAGCTTTCTTT,CASTWAAMNTEAFF
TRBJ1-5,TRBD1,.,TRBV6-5,TGTGCCAGCAGTTACGCAGGGGGGCAGCCCCAGCATTTT,CASSYAGGQPQHF
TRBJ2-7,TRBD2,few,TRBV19,TGTGCCAGTAGTGTTACTAGCGGGAATCCTTCCTACGAGCAGTACTTC,CASSVTSGNPSYEQYF
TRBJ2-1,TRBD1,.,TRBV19,TGTGCCAGTAGTAGAGACAGGGTTTTTCCGTATGAGCAGTTCTTC,CASSRDRVFPYEQFF
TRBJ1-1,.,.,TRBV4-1,TGCGCCAGCAGCCAAGACGAGGGGTACACTGAAGCTTTCTTT,CASSQDEGYTEAFF
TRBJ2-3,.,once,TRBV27,TGTGCCAGCTTAGCGCATTTTACAGATACGCAGTATTTT,CASLAHFTDTQYF
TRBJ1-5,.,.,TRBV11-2,TGTGCCAGCAGCCCCCGGGGTAACCAGCCCCAGCATTTT,CASSPRGNQPQHF
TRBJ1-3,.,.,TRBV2,TGTGCCAGCAGTGGGGGGACCCTCTCTGGAAACACCATATATTTT,CASSGGTLSGNTIYF
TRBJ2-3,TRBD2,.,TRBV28,TGTGCCAGTCACCAAAAACTTTTAGCGGGGACCACAGATACGCAGTATTTT,CASHQKLLAGTTDTQYF
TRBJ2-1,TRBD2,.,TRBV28,TGTGCCAGCAGTTCCACTCGGGAGGGATTCTCCTACAATGAGCAGTTCTTC,CASSSTREGFSYNEQFF
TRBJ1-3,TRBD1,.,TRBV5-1,TGCGCCAGCAGCTTAGACAGGGGGCCTAACTCTGGAAACACCATATATTTT,CASSLDRGPNSGNTIYF
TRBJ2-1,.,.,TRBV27,TGTGCCAGCGGGGGCGGGGGAATACTTCCCTACAATGAGCAGTTCTTC,CASGGGGILPYNEQFF
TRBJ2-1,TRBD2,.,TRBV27,TGTGCCAGCAGTTCCTTTGGAAGCGGGAAGGGGAATGAGCAGTTCTTC,CASSSFGSGKGNEQFF
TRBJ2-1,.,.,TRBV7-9,TGTGCCAGCAGCTTAGAGGTCGGCGGGGTGTACAATGAGCAGTTCTTC,CASSLEVGGVYNEQFF
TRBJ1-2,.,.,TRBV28,TGTGCCAGCAGTTTGGGCCCTAACTATGGCTACACCTTC,CASSLGPNYGYTF